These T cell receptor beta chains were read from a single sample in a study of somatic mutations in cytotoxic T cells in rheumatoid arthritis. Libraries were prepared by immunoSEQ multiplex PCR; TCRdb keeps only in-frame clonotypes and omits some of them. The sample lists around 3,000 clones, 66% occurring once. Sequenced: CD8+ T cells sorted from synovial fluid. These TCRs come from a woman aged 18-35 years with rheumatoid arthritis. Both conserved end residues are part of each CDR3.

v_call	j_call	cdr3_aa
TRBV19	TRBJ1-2	CASAPGGNYGYTF
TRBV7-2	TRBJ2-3	CASSATSIHTQYF
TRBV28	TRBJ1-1	CASRKAGGTEAFF
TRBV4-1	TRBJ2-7	CASSQDGDIILGYEQYF
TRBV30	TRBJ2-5	CAWSVGASGSGETQYF
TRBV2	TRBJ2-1	CASSHTQGTGVDNEQFF
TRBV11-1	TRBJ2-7	CASSPMTGGESEQYF
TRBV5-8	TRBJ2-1	CASSFPASNYNEQFF
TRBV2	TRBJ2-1	CARGFRLAGGLNEQFF
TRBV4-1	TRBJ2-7	CASSQVSSGAIYEQYF
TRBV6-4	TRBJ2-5	CASSLSSGGQETQYF
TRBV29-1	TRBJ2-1	CSVRGGEQFF
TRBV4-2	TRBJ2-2	CASSQEQVKTGTGELFF
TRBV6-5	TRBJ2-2	CASSYALLPGELFF
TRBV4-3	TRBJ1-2	CASSQDRGTNYGYTF
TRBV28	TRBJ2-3	CASSFGTGEIADTQYF
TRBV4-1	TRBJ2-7	CASSQDQGDPGEQYF
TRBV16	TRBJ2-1	CASSHPNRGGYNEQFF
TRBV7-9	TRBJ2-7	CASSLPNNIYEQYF